This T cell receptor beta chain was recorded in a study of cytomegalovirus exposure and HLA in healthy donors. As concerns this clone: Its antigen remains unidentified.

The ends lost 6 bases at V and 14 bases at J; junction bases unmatched: 7. CDR1 and CDR2 (germline): MNHNS, SASEGT. The CDR3 length is 13 residues. This cohort consisted of healthy bone marrow donors. Regarding the study as a whole: Later analysis found that TCR beta chains associated with HLA were more clonally expanded than other, equally common chains. A later analysis by the authors found several of the most significant clusters apparently linked to common viral pathogens. After further analysis at a later stage, around 17,000 TCR beta sequences were associated with HLA alleles at 0.05 false discovery rate.

Use of 60 Vbeta and 13 Jbeta primers characterized the PCR. The data were produced by immunoSEQ multiplex PCR, yet TCRdb's version contains in-frame clones alone and is incomplete. Among 200,000 to 250,000 clones listed, around four fifths were seen once. This TCR came from a woman between 40 and 55 years old in good health and CMV-seronegative. Sequenced material: PBMCs. The V call is TRBV6-1, the J call TRBJ1-6, with TRBD1 matching 10 bases. The CDR3 region has the DNA TGTGCCAGCAGCCCGGGACAGGGGATGGCCCTCCACTTT. Translation: CASSPGQGMALHF.